The 20 T cell receptor beta chains reported below all come from one sample, sequenced in a study of T cells after yellow fever vaccination. MiXCR, applied by TCRdb to the 5' RACE reads, yields one record per CDR3 protein. The sample shows 500,000 to 700,000 distinct CDR3 sequences, under 25% of them seen only once. The material was PBMCs, obtained 15 days after the yellow fever booster vaccination. These receptors were obtained from a man aged 25 to 40 who received the YFV17D yellow fever vaccine.

This clonotype showed up just a few times. The genes are TRBV12-3 or TRBV12-4 and TRBJ2-7; 8 bases map to TRBD1. J gave up 0 bases and V 3 bases, and 4 bases lay outside the gene matches. CDR3 length equals 15 residues. The CDR3 loop is CASSFGDRSSYEQYF. The CDR3 region has the DNA TGTGCCAGCAGTTTTGGGGACAGGAGCTCCTACGAGCAGTACTTC.

This clonotype was found a few times. The chain couples TRBV29-1 to TRBJ1-2; TRBD1 aligns across 7 bases. With V trimmed by 7 bases and J by 9 bases, 5 bases remained unmatched. The germline V gene encodes CDR1 SQVTM and CDR2 ANQGSEA. The CDR3 is 10 residues long. CDR3 in amino acids: CSGQGDSYTF. The DNA of the CDR3 is TGCAGCGGACAGGGAGATAGCTACACCTTC.

The rearrangement links TRBV7-9 to TRBJ2-1, with a possible D match to TRBD1 (8 bases). The CDR3 covers 14 residues. Trimming took off 4 bases at V and 8 bases at J, with 15 bases between the two ends. From germline, CDR1 is SEHNR and CDR2 FQNEAQ (reference sequence). The CDR3: CASSSYRGGDEQFF. The CDR3 coding sequence is TGTGCCAGCAGCTCGTACAGGGGGGGCGATGAGCAGTTCTTC.

The CDR3 loop reads CASSIDLASWGNEQFF. The CDR3 nucleotides are TGTGCCAGTAGTATAGACCTTGCTAGTTGGGGCAATGAGCAGTTCTTC. The chain uses TRBV19 and TRBJ2-1; D is ambiguous. V was trimmed by 0 bases and J by 6 bases, leaving 15 bases between them. Germline loops: CDR1 LNHDA, CDR2 SQIVND (reference sequence). The CDR3 has 16 residues.

The V gene is TRBV7-2, the J gene TRBJ2-3, with D maybe TRBD2 (7 bases). Germline V CDR1 and CDR2: SGHTA, FQGNSA. V was trimmed by 5 bases and J by 0 bases, leaving 15 bases between them. The CDR3 loop spans 16 amino acids. The CDR3 DNA follows: TGTGCCAGCAGCCCGCGGGGGCTGTCTAGCACAGATACGCAGTATTTT. It specifies CASSPRGLSSTDTQYF.

This clonotype was seen only once. V usage is TRBV20-1 and J usage is TRBJ2-5; 8 nucleotides line up with TRBD1. Germline V gene sequence: CDR1 DFQATT, CDR2 SNEGSKA (reference sequence). There are 12 residues in the CDR3. J lost 3 bases, V lost 4 bases, and 1 base had no gene match. As DNA, the CDR3 is TGCAGTGCTACACAGGGGGAAGAGACCCAGTACTTC. Translation gives CSATQGEETQYF.

This clonotype turned up a few times. The chain joins TRBV29-1 to TRBJ2-7, with D perhaps TRBD2 (7 bases). V shed 4 bases and J shed 6 bases, with 13 bases lying between them. From germline, CDR1 is SQVTM and CDR2 ANQGSEA. The CDR3 consists of 12 residues. In DNA, the CDR3 is TGCAGCGTTGTCCCGGCGGGGGCCGAGCAGTACTTC. Its translation: CSVVPAGAEQYF.

In this sample, this clonotype turned up many times. V gene TRBV7-9 combines with J gene TRBJ2-7; tentative D call: TRBD1 (5 bases). V was pared by 4 bases and J by 4 bases, with 14 bases between. This CDR3 comprises 14 residues. In germline, CDR1 is SEHNR, CDR2 FQNEAQ (reference sequence). CDR3 coding DNA: TGTGCCAGCAGCTCGACAGCAGCAGGGTACGAGCAGTACTTC. Its protein is CASSSTAAGYEQYF. Complete variable domain (other parts from reference TRBV7-9 and TRBJ2-7): DTGVSQNPRHKITKRGQNVTFRCDPISEHNRLYWYRQTLGQGPEFLTYFQNEAQLEKSRLLSDRFSAERPKGSFSTLEIQRTEQGDSAMYLCASSSTAAGYEQYFGPGTRLTVT.

In this sample, this clonotype turned up a few times. The V call is TRBV6-2 or TRBV6-3, the J call TRBJ2-7; 12 nucleotides align to TRBD2. The ends lost 0 bases at V and 12 bases at J; junction bases unmatched: 3. The length of the CDR3 is 13 residues. Germline loops: CDR1 MNHEY, CDR2 SVGEGT. The CDR3 DNA follows: TGTGCCAGCAGTTACTCGGTGACTAGCGGGAGGTACTTC. It encodes CASSYSVTSGRYF.

The chain combines TRBV19 with TRBJ2-7; TRBD2 is a possible D gene (6 bases). CDR3 size: 12 residues. V gave up 6 bases and J gave up 7 bases, with 13 bases separating them. In germline, CDR1 is LNHDA, CDR2 SQIVND (reference sequence). CDR3 DNA: TGTGCCAGTAGCATCCTGAGCGGGGAGCAGTACTTC. The encoded protein is CASSILSGEQYF.

The chain uses TRBV3-1 and TRBJ2-1; no firm D call. Germline values: CDR1 LGHDT, CDR2 YNNKEL (reference sequence). V lost 1 base, J lost 9 bases, and 10 bases lay in between. The CDR3 contains 13 residues. This CDR3 reads CASSQAQNGEQFF. CDR3 nucleotide sequence: TGTGCCAGCAGCCAAGCTCAAAACGGTGAGCAGTTCTTC.

The chain combines TRBV7-9 with TRBJ2-7; 9 bases are a match to TRBD2. Germline CDR1 reads SEHNR; CDR2 reads FQNEAQ (reference sequence). This CDR3 has 16 residues. V lost 5 bases to trimming and J lost 6 bases; unmatched junction nucleotides: 14. The CDR3 DNA reads TGTGCCAGCAGCCTTCTGGTGGGACTAGCCGCTCCCGAGCAGTACTTC. This codes for CASSLLVGLAAPEQYF.

The chain employs TRBV7-2 and TRBJ2-1; 8 nucleotides line up with TRBD2. The junction had 6 bases not matched to a gene; V was cut back by 4 bases and J by 7 bases. Germline CDR1 and CDR2: SGHTA and FQGNSA. The CDR3 spans 14 residues. The CDR3 is CASSSGLDRNEQFF. The CDR3 region has the DNA TGTGCCAGCAGCTCGGGACTAGATCGTAATGAGCAGTTCTTC.

Only a few counts were recorded for this clonotype. V is TRBV11-2 and J is TRBJ2-2, with D possibly being TRBD1 or TRBD2 (5 bases each). Germline CDR1 and CDR2: SGHAT and FQNNGV. The CDR3 spans 18 residues. The V gene lost 1 base and the J gene lost 0 bases, with 15 bases spanning the gap. DNA for the CDR3: TGTGCCAGCAGCTTAGGGGGGTCCCGGGTAACGAACACCGGGGAGCTGTTTTTT. Translation: CASSLGGSRVTNTGELFF.

The rearrangement uses TRBV7-9 and TRBJ2-7; D may be TRBD2 (6 bases). The germline V gene encodes CDR1 SEHNR and CDR2 FQNEAQ (reference sequence). V shed 5 bases and J shed 4 bases, with 12 bases lying between them. The CDR3 is 13 residues long. CDR3 in DNA: TGTGCCAGCAGCCGAATTGGGGGGTACGAGCAGTACTTC. This sequence encodes CASSRIGGYEQYF. The full variable domain, its missing parts supplied by reference TRBV7-9 and TRBJ2-7, is DTGVSQNPRHKITKRGQNVTFRCDPISEHNRLYWYRQTLGQGPEFLTYFQNEAQLEKSRLLSDRFSAERPKGSFSTLEIQRTEQGDSAMYLCASSRIGGYEQYFGPGTRLTVT.

The sample holds a few counts of this clonotype. This CDR3 reads CASSYGTAVEQFF. Here the CDR3 DNA reads TGTGCCAGCAGTTACGGGACAGCGGTTGAGCAGTTCTTC. The chain joins TRBV6-2 or TRBV6-3 to TRBJ2-1, with TRBD1 matching over 7 bases. V was pared by 2 bases and J by 9 bases, with 4 bases of the junction left unmatched. CDR3 length: 13 residues. CDR1 and CDR2 from the germline V gene are MNHEY and SVGEGT.

As DNA, the CDR3 is TGCAGTGCCCCGACAGGGGACTTCCAGCCCCAGCATTTT. Translated, it gives CSAPTGDFQPQHF. The chain uses TRBV20-1 and TRBJ1-5; 8 bases agree with TRBD1. Germline CDR1 reads DFQATT; CDR2 reads SNEGSKA (reference sequence). CDR3 length: 13 residues. The V and J ends lost 6 bases and 7 bases, in that order; junction bases with no gene match: 8.

V gene TRBV4-1 combines with J gene TRBJ2-7; TRBD2 matches 10 bases. V dropped 1 base and J dropped 2; count of bases not matched to a gene: 8. Germline lookup yields CDR1 MGHRA and CDR2 YSYEKL. There are 17 residues in the CDR3. The DNA for the CDR3 is TGCGCCAGCAGCCAAGGTCCGCTAGCGGGAGACCCCTACGAGCAGTACTTC. It codes for CASSQGPLAGDPYEQYF.

CDR3: CSVVHEDSYEQYF. In DNA form, the CDR3 reads TGCAGCGTTGTCCATGAGGACTCCTACGAGCAGTACTTC. The chain carries TRBV29-1 and TRBJ2-7; D remains ambiguous. V lost 4 bases and J 0 bases, leaving 10 bases between the germline ends. Germline CDR1 reads SQVTM; CDR2 reads ANQGSEA. The CDR3 runs 13 residues.

J is TRBJ2-1 and V is TRBV4-2; D is possibly TRBD2 (5 bases). CDR1 and CDR2 from the germline V gene are LGHNA and YNFKEQ. The CDR3 sequence is 16 residues long. The V end was cut by 5 bases, the J end by 0 bases, with 14 bases between. CDR3: CASSSPGESSYNEQFF. The CDR3 DNA is TGTGCCAGCAGCTCCCCCGGGGAGAGCTCCTACAATGAGCAGTTCTTC.